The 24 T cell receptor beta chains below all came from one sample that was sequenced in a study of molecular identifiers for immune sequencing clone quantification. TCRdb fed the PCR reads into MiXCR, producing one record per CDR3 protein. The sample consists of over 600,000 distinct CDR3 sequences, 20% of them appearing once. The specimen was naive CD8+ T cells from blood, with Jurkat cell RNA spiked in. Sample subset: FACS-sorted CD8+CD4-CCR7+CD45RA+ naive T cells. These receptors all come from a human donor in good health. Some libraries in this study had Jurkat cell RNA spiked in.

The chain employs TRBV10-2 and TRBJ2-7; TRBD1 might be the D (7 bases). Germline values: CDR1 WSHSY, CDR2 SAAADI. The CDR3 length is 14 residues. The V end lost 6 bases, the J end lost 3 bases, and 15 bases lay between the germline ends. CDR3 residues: CASSNQGGGYEQYF. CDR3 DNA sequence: TGCGCCAGCAGCAACCAGGGGGGCGGCTACGAGCAGTACTTC.

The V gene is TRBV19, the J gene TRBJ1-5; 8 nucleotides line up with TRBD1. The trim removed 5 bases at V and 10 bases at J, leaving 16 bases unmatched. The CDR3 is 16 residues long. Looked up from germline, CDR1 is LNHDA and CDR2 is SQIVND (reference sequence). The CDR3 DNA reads TGTGCCAGTAGTGAAGGCACGACAGGGGCCTCAGGTCCCCAGCATTTT. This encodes CASSEGTTGASGPQHF.

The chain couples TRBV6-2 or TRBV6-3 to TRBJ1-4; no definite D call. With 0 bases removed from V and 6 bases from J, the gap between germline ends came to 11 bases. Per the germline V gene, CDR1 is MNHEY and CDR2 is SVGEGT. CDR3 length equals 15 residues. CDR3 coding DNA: TGTGCCAGCAGTTACTCCAGGCAGGTGGATGAAAAACTGTTTTTT. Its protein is CASSYSRQVDEKLFF.

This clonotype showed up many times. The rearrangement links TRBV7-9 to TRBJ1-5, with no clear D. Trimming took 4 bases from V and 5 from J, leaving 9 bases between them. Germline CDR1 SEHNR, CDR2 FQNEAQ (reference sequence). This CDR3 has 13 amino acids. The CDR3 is CASSSNFDQPQHF. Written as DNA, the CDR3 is TGTGCCAGCAGCTCAAATTTCGATCAGCCCCAGCATTTT.

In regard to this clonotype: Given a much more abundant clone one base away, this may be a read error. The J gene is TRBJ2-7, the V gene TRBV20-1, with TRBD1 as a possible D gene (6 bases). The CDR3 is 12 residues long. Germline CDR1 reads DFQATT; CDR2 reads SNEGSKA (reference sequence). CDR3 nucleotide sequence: TGCAGTGCCACAGGGATCTCCTACGGGCAGTACTTC. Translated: CSATGISYGQYF.

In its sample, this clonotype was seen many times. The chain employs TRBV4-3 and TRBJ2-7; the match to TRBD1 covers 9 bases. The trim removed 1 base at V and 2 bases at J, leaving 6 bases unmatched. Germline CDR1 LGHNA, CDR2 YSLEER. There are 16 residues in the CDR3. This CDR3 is CASSQGGQGATYEQYF. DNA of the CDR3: TGCGCCAGCAGCCAAGGGGGACAGGGAGCGACCTACGAGCAGTACTTC.

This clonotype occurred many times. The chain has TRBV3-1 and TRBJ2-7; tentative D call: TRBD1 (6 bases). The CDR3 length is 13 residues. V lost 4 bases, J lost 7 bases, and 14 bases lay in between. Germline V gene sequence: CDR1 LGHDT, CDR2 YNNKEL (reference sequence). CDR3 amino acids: CASSPPDSLEQYF. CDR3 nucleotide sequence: TGTGCCAGCAGCCCCCCGGACAGTCTAGAGCAGTACTTC.

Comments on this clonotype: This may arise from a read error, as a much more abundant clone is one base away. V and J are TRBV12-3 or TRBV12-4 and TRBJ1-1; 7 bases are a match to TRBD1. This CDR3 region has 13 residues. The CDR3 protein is CASGLGGQTEAFF. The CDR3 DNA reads TGTGCCAGCGGTTTAGGGGGACAGACTGAAGCTTTCTTT.

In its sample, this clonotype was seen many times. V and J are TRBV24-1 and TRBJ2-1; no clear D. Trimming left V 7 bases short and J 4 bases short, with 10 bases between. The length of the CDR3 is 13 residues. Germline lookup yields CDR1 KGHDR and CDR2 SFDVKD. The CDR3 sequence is CATSLSTYNEQFF. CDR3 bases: TGTGCCACCAGCCTTTCTACTTACAATGAGCAGTTCTTC.

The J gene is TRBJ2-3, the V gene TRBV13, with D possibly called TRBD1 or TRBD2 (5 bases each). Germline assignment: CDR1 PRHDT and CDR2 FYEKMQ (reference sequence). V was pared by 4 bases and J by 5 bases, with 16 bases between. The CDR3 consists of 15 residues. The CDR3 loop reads CASSSVRVGEDTQYF. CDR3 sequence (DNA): TGTGCCAGCAGCTCGGTCCGGGTGGGGGAAGATACGCAGTATTTT. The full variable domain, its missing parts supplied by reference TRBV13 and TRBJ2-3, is AAGVIQSPRHLIKEKRETATLKCYPIPRHDTVYWYQQGPGQDPQFLISFYEKMQSDKGSIPDRFSAQQFSDYHSELNMSSLELGDSALYFCASSSVRVGEDTQYFGPGTRLTVL.

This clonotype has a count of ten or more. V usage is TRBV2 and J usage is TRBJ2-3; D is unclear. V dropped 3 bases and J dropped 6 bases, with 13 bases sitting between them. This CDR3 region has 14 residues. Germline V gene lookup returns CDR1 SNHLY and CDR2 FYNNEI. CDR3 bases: TGTGCCAGCAGTGAGTCCCAAGAGAGGGATACGCAGTATTTT. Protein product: CASSESQERDTQYF.

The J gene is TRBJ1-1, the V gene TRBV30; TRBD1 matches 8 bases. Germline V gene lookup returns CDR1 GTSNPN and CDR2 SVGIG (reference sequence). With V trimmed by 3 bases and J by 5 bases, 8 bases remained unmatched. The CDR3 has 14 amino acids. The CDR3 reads CAWSNTGGATEAFF. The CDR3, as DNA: TGTGCCTGGAGCAACACAGGGGGGGCAACTGAAGCTTTCTTT.

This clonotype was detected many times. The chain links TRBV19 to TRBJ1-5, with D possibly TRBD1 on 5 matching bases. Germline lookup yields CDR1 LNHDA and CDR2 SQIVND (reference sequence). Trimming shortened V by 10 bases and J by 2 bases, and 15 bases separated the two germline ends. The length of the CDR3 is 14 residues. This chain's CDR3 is CATNGDGGNQPQHF. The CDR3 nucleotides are TGTGCCACTAATGGGGACGGAGGCAATCAGCCCCAGCATTTT.

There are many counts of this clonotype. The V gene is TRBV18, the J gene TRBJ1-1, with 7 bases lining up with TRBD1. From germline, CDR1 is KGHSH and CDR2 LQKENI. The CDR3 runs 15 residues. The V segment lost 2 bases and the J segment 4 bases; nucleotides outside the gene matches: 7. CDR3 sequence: CASSPGTVPATEAFF. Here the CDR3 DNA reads TGTGCCAGCTCACCAGGGACAGTTCCAGCCACTGAAGCTTTCTTT.

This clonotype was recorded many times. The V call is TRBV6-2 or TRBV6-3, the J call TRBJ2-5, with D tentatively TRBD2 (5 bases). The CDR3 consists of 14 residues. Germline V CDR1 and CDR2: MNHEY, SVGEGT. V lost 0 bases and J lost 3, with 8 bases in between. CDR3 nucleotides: TGTGCCAGCAGTTACTCGGTTAGCGAAGAGACCCAGTACTTC. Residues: CASSYSVSEETQYF.

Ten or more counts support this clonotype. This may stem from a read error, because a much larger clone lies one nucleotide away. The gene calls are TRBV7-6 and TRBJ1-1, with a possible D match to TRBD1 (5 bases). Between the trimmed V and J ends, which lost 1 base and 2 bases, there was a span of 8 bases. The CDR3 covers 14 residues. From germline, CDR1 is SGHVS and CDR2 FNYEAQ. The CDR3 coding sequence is TGTGCCAGCAGCTTAGAGGGGATTAACACTGAAGCTTTCTTT. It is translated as CASSLEGINTEAFF.

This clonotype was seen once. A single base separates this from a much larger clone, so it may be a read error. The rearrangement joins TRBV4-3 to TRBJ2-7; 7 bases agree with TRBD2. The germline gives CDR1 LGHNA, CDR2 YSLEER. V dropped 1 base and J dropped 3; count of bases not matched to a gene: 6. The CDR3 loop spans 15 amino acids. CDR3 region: CASSQAWGGRYEQYF. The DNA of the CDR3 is TGCGCCAGCAGCCAAGCGTGGGGGGGTCGCTACGAGCAGTACTTC.

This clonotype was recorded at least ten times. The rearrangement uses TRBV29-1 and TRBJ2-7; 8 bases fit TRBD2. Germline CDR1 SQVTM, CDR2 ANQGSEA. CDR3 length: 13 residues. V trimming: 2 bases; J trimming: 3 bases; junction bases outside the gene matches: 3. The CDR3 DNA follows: TGCAGCGTTGAAACGGCGGGAGGCTACGAGCAGTACTTC. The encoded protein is CSVETAGGYEQYF.

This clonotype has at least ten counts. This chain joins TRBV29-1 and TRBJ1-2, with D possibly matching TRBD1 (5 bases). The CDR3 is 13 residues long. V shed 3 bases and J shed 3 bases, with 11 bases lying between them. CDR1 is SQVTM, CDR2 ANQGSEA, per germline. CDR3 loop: CSVDREEDYGYTF. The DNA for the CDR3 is TGCAGCGTTGACAGGGAGGAGGACTATGGCTACACCTTC.

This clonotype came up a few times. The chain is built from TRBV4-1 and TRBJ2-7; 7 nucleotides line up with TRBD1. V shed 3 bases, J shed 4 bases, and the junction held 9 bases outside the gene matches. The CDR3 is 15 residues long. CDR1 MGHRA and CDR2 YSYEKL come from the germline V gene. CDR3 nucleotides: TGCGCCAGCAGCCAGGAGACAGGGTTTCGGTACGAGCAGTACTTC. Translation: CASSQETGFRYEQYF.

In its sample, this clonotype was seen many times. CDR3 DNA sequence: TGTGCCAGCAGCCCTACTAGTCGGGGGATCACGGGTACGCAGTATTTT. Its protein product is CASSPTSRGITGTQYF. This rearrangement joins TRBV7-3 to TRBJ2-3, with TRBD2 as a possible D gene (6 bases). V was clipped by 5 bases and J by 8 bases, with 23 bases between them. Germline V gives CDR1 SGHTA, CDR2 FQGTGA. This CDR3 has 16 residues.

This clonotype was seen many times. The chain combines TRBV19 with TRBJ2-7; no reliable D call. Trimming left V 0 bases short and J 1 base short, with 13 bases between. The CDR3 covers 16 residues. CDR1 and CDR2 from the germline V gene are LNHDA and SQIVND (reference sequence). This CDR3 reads CASSIDVGVGSYEQYF. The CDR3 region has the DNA TGTGCCAGTAGTATAGATGTCGGCGTCGGGTCCTACGAGCAGTACTTC.

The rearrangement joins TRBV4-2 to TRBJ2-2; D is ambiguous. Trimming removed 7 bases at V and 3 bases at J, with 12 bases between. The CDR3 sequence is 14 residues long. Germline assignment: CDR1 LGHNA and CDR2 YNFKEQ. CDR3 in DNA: TGTGCCAGCAACTTGGCTACCTACACCGGGGAGCTGTTTTTT. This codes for CASNLATYTGELFF.

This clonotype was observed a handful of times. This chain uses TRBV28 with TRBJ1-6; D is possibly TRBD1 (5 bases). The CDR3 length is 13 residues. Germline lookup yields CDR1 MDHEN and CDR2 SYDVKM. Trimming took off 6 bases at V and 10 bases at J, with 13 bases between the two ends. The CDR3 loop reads CASSSRGLSPLHF. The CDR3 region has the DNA TGTGCCAGCAGCTCAAGGGGCCTATCACCCCTCCACTTT. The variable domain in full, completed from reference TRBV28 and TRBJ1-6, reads DVKVTQSSRYLVKRTGEKVFLECVQDMDHENMFWYRQDPGLGLRLIYFSYDVKMKEKGDIPEGYSVSREKKERFSLILESASTNQTSMYLCASSSRGLSPLHFGNGTRLTVT.